The next 19 T cell receptor beta chains were all read from a single sample in a study of CD8+CD57+ T cells in acquired aplastic anemia. CDR3 and TCR beta VDJ profiling relied on genomic DNA as the template. Using its own MiXCR run on the reads, TCRdb lists one record per CDR3 protein. The sample yields around 170,000 distinct CDR3 sequences, 55% to 70% seen once. The sequenced sample consisted of sorted CD4+, CD8+, or CD8+CD57+ T cells (not recorded which) from PBMCs. The receptor source for this set is a human donor in good health.

The J gene is TRBJ2-7, the V gene TRBV7-8; D is perhaps TRBD2 (5 bases). The germline CDR1 and CDR2 sequences are SGHVS and FQNEAQ. Trimming removed 4 bases at V and 2 bases at J, with 15 bases between. This CDR3 contains 15 residues. The CDR3 spells CASSSGSGMTYEQYF. CDR3 DNA sequence: TGTGCCAGCAGCTCCGGCTCGGGGATGACCTACGAGCAGTACTTC.

This clonotype has at least ten counts. V gene TRBV10-2 combines with J gene TRBJ1-4; D not resolved. The V end lost 6 bases, the J end lost 5 bases, and 10 bases lay between the germline ends. This CDR3 is 13 amino acids long. Germline CDR1 and CDR2: WSHSY and SAAADI. This chain's CDR3 is CASRWSKNEKLFF. The CDR3 nucleotides are TGCGCCAGCAGGTGGAGTAAGAATGAAAAACTGTTTTTT.

The chain uses TRBV5-1 and TRBJ1-3, with 7 bases fitting TRBD1. Germline CDR1 reads SGHRS; CDR2 reads YFSETQ. This CDR3 is built from 15 residues. V was clipped by 0 bases and J by 5 bases; unmatched bases: 5. CDR3 loop: CASSLEEGARNTIYF. CDR3 nucleotides: TGCGCCAGCAGCTTGGAGGAGGGGGCGAGAAACACCATATATTTT.

This chain connects TRBV29-1 to TRBJ2-1; TRBD2 matches at 11 bases. V lost 6 bases, J lost 8 bases, and 9 bases stayed unmatched. From germline, CDR1 is SQVTM and CDR2 ANQGSEA. This CDR3 region has 14 residues. The CDR3 sequence is CSVLTSGSVYEQFF. CDR3 DNA sequence: TGCAGCGTCCTTACTAGCGGGAGTGTCTATGAGCAGTTCTTC.

V gene TRBV29-1 combines with J gene TRBJ2-7; TRBD2 matches 15 bases. The CDR3 runs to 13 residues. J lost 4 bases, V lost 6 bases, and 1 base had no gene match. Per the germline V gene, CDR1 is SQVTM and CDR2 is ANQGSEA. CDR3 nucleotide sequence: TGCAGCGTAGGGACTAGCGGGAGGTACGAGCAGTACTTC. It is translated as CSVGTSGRYEQYF.

The CDR3 is CSARGQLTYEQYF. The CDR3 region has the DNA TGCAGTGCTAGAGGTCAGCTGACCTACGAGCAGTACTTC. This chain uses TRBV20-1 with TRBJ2-7; no clear D. Germline V gives CDR1 DFQATT, CDR2 SNEGSKA (reference sequence). V was shortened by 1 base and J by 2 bases, with 9 bases between the two germline ends. The CDR3 is 13 amino acids.

This clonotype was seen many times. V is TRBV11-2 and J is TRBJ2-5; D not certain. Trimming left V 5 bases short and J 3 bases short, with 13 bases between. This CDR3 region has 14 residues. CDR1 and CDR2 from the germline V gene are SGHAT and FQNNGV. The CDR3 region has the DNA TGTGCCAGCAGCCGATGGGGAAATAAAGAGACCCAGTACTTC. It translates to CASSRWGNKETQYF.

This clonotype is a singleton in its sample. CDR3 sequence (DNA): TGCAGTGCTAGTGACGGGATCATCAATGAGCAGTTCTTC. Its protein is CSASDGIINEQFF. The rearrangement joins TRBV20-1 to TRBJ2-1, with D perhaps TRBD2 (5 bases). Germline lookup yields CDR1 DFQATT and CDR2 SNEGSKA (reference sequence). The germline V and J ends were trimmed by 3 bases and 6 bases, with 12 bases remaining between them. This CDR3 spans 13 amino acids.

The chain employs TRBV6-6 and TRBJ2-1; 8 bases are shared with TRBD2. From germline, CDR1 is MNHNY and CDR2 SVGAGI (reference sequence). Trimming took 8 bases from V and 4 from J; bases not matched to a gene: 7. This CDR3 spans 14 amino acids. The CDR3, as DNA: TGTGCCAGCTACTCGGGGGGGGGATACAATGAGCAGTTCTTC. Translation: CASYSGGGYNEQFF.

V usage is TRBV12-3 or TRBV12-4 and J usage is TRBJ2-2; 10 nucleotides align to TRBD2. V shed 6 bases and J 5 bases; nucleotides not matched to a gene: 12. The CDR3 totals 17 residues. In DNA, the CDR3 is TGTGCCAGCAGCCAGGGACTAGCGTCAGGGGCTACCGGGGAGCTGTTTTTT. Its protein is CASSQGLASGATGELFF.

J is TRBJ2-1 and V is TRBV14; TRBD2 agrees at 7 bases. Germline V gene sequence: CDR1 SGHDN, CDR2 FVKESK. V trimming: 4 bases; J trimming: 3 bases; junction bases outside the gene matches: 9. The CDR3 runs to 16 residues. The CDR3 sequence is CASSPAGGGDYNEQFF. In DNA form, the CDR3 reads TGTGCCAGCAGCCCGGCTGGCGGGGGTGACTACAATGAGCAGTTCTTC.

This clonotype has a single count. The V and J genes are TRBV5-8 and TRBJ2-7, with D possibly matching TRBD1 (6 bases). The CDR3 has 15 residues. Trimming stripped 2 bases from V and 7 bases from J, with 19 bases between. The germline CDR1 and CDR2 sequences are SGHTS and YDEGEE. CDR3 loop: CASSFDRRLSTEQYF. In DNA form, the CDR3 reads TGTGCCAGCAGCTTCGACAGGAGACTATCTACGGAGCAGTACTTC.

This clonotype was counted ten times or more. V gene TRBV6-2 or TRBV6-3 combines with J gene TRBJ2-1; 7 bases line up with TRBD2. Germline CDR1 MNHEY, CDR2 SVGEGT. V trimming: 6 bases; J trimming: 9 bases; junction bases outside the gene matches: 14. This CDR3 contains 15 residues. CDR3 amino acids: CASRPSWEGLVEQFF. The CDR3 bases are TGTGCCAGCAGGCCGTCGTGGGAGGGCCTTGTTGAGCAGTTCTTC.

V is TRBV5-4 and J is TRBJ2-7; no clear D. The CDR3 consists of 13 residues. V was trimmed by 0 bases and J by 3 bases, leaving 7 bases between them. From germline, CDR1 is SGHNT and CDR2 YYREEE (reference sequence). The CDR3 loop reads CASSLAGFYEQYF. CDR3 nucleotide sequence: TGTGCCAGCAGCTTGGCCGGGTTCTACGAGCAGTACTTC.

In this sample, this clonotype turned up many times. The chain recombines TRBV20-1 with TRBJ2-5; D might be TRBD1 or TRBD2, each matching 5 bases. The CDR3 runs 13 residues. V lost 5 bases and J 5 bases, leaving 15 bases between the germline ends. Germline values: CDR1 DFQATT, CDR2 SNEGSKA (reference sequence). CDR3 bases: TGCAGTGCTCGGGGCCGGTTGGAGGAGACCCAGTACTTC. Its translation is CSARGRLEETQYF.

The chain is built from TRBV20-1 and TRBJ2-3, with D possibly being TRBD1 or TRBD2 (6 bases each). V gave up 3 bases and J gave up 0 bases, with 13 bases separating them. From germline, CDR1 is DFQATT and CDR2 SNEGSKA (reference sequence). CDR3 length equals 15 residues. The CDR3 is CSASGGTTSTDTQYF. CDR3 DNA sequence: TGCAGTGCTAGTGGCGGGACAACTAGCACAGATACGCAGTATTTT.

This chain joins TRBV7-2 and TRBJ2-7; D is uncertain. There are 14 residues in the CDR3. V was cut by 5 bases and J by 4 bases, with 15 bases left in between. Germline V gene lookup returns CDR1 SGHTA and CDR2 FQGNSA. The chain's CDR3 is CASSPYRDSYEQYF. The CDR3 bases are TGTGCCAGCAGCCCATATCGAGACTCTTACGAGCAGTACTTC.

This clonotype was observed at least ten times. The chain has TRBV6-4 and TRBJ1-3; D is possibly TRBD1 (5 bases). Trimming took off 3 bases at V and 2 bases at J, with 14 bases between the two ends. The germline gives CDR1 MRHNA, CDR2 SNTAGT. There are 16 residues in the CDR3. The DNA of the CDR3 is TGTGCCAGCAGTGATTCAGCGGGGGTAACTGGAAACACCATATATTTT. It yields the protein CASSDSAGVTGNTIYF.

The chain recombines TRBV24-1 with TRBJ1-1; D is unresolved. Germline V lookup: CDR1 KGHDR, CDR2 SFDVKD. The CDR3 spans 14 residues. Trimming left V 8 bases short and J 0 bases short, with 12 bases between. CDR3: CATKSADMNTEAFF. CDR3 bases: TGTGCCACCAAGTCGGCGGATATGAACACTGAAGCTTTCTTT.